Each of the 21 T cell receptor beta chains below was sequenced from the same sample in a study of T cells in Graves' hyperthyroidism and ophthalmopathy (dated by TCRdb to about 2019). Libraries came from multiplex PCR. This sample was sequenced with an Illumina HiSeq 2000. The TCR beta CDR3 regions were amplified from the RNA transcripts. The first round of RT-PCR for the TCR CDR3 was performed with the HTBI primer set and the Qiagen OneStep RT-PCR kit. TCRdb took the public reads, trimmed them with fastp at Q25, ran MiXCR for clone calling and kept in-frame beta chains. CDR3 protein duplicates are merged, each entry listing the most common genes and DNA. Present in this sample are 640,000 or so distinct CDR3 sequences, roughly 14% of which were seen just once. The ten largest clonotypes hold 3.5% to 4.5% of the sample. The sequenced material came from blood. The receptors stem from a woman between 40 and 55 years old with Graves' ophthalmopathy.

This clonotype came up many times. The chain recombines TRBV11-1 with TRBJ2-2; the D is unclear. V was clipped by 2 bases and J by 7 bases, with 11 bases between them. CDR3 length equals 14 residues. Germline assignment: CDR1 SGHAT and CDR2 FQDESV (reference sequence). The CDR3 coding sequence is TGTGCCAGCAGCTTATCGAGTTACAGCGGGGAGCTGTTTTTT. This encodes CASSLSSYSGELFF.

This clonotype was observed at least ten times. The genes are TRBV12-3 or TRBV12-4 and TRBJ1-1; a weak D match, TRBD1 (6 bases). The CDR3 runs to 12 residues. The V end was cut by 10 bases, the J end by 1 base, with 10 bases between. CDR3 in DNA: TGTGCCAATAGGGGGGCGAACACTGAAGCTTTCTTT. Translating gives CANRGANTEAFF.

This clonotype appeared many times. This chain links TRBV20-1 with TRBJ2-7; 7 nucleotides align to TRBD2. J lost 5 bases, V lost 2 bases, and 12 bases had no gene match. The CDR3 consists of 15 residues. Germline-derived CDR1 and CDR2 are DFQATT and SNEGSKA (reference sequence). The CDR3 is CSARLSTSFSHEQYF. CDR3 nucleotides: TGCAGTGCTAGACTCTCGACTAGCTTCAGTCACGAGCAGTACTTC.

There are many counts of this clonotype. The CDR3 sequence is CATSRDLLPYEQYF. Written as DNA, the CDR3 is TGTGCCACCAGCAGAGATCTCTTGCCGTACGAGCAGTACTTC. The genes are TRBV15 and TRBJ2-7, with D uncertain. CDR3 length: 14 residues. Germline assignment: CDR1 LNHNV and CDR2 YYDKDF (reference sequence). Trimming stripped 0 bases from V and 4 bases from J, with 10 bases between. Supplemented by reference TRBV15 and TRBJ2-7, the full variable domain reads DAMVIQNPRYQVTQFGKPVTLSCSQTLNHNVMYWYQQKSSQAPKLLFHYYDKDFNNEADTPDNFQSRRPNTSFCFLDIRSPGLGDTAMYLCATSRDLLPYEQYFGPGTRLTVT.

In its sample, this clonotype was seen many times. The rearrangement uses TRBV20-1 and TRBJ2-5; D gene unclear. This CDR3 has 13 amino acids. Germline lookup yields CDR1 DFQATT and CDR2 SNEGSKA (reference sequence). V was shortened by 4 bases and J by 4 bases, with 13 bases between the two germline ends. The CDR3 is CSAIGDRLETQYF. In DNA, the CDR3 is TGCAGTGCTATCGGAGACCGATTAGAGACCCAGTACTTC.

This clonotype was found many times. The CDR3 region is CASGIGRDNYSNQPQHF. In DNA, the CDR3 is TGTGCTAGTGGAATTGGACGGGATAACTATAGCAATCAGCCCCAGCATTTT. The chain combines TRBV12-5 with TRBJ1-5, with D unclear. The CDR3 has 17 amino acids. Germline values: CDR1 LGHNT, CDR2 FRNRAP. V lost 6 bases and J lost 0, with 18 bases in between.

This clonotype has a count of ten or more. The V call is TRBV20-1, the J call TRBJ2-5; 8 bases agree with TRBD1. The CDR3 has 15 amino acids. CDR1 is DFQATT and CDR2 is SNEGSKA in the germline V gene (reference sequence). The V gene end was trimmed by 0 bases and the J gene end by 7 bases; junction bases not matched to a gene: 10. Here the CDR3 DNA reads TGCAGTGCTAGAGATCCAGGGGGCGGTTATGGGACCCAGTACTTC. Protein sequence: CSARDPGGGYGTQYF.

This clonotype appeared many times. This chain uses TRBV29-1 with TRBJ2-5; D could derive from TRBD1 or TRBD2 (7 bases each). CDR1 is SQVTM, CDR2 ANQGSEA, per germline. Trimming cost V 3 bases and J 7 bases, with 21 bases left between them. The CDR3 has 15 residues. This chain's CDR3 is CSVDQGGTPRRTQYF. CDR3 bases: TGCAGCGTTGATCAGGGGGGGACACCTCGGAGGACCCAGTACTTC.

This clonotype came up a few times. The V gene is TRBV29-1, the J gene TRBJ2-5; D gene unclear. With 8 bases removed from V and 0 bases from J, the gap between germline ends came to 13 bases. This CDR3 has 13 residues. Germline V lookup: CDR1 SQVTM, CDR2 ANQGSEA. The CDR3 nucleotides read TGCAGCATTCGAGTGACCCACCAAGAGACCCAGTACTTC. Translated: CSIRVTHQETQYF.

This chain links TRBV12-3 or TRBV12-4 with TRBJ2-7, with 12 bases fitting TRBD2. V was pared by 7 bases and J by 2 bases, with 6 bases of the junction left unmatched. This CDR3 has 15 residues. The CDR3 DNA reads TGTGCCAGCACCATAACTAGCGGGAGGACCTACGAGCAGTACTTC. It yields the protein CASTITSGRTYEQYF.

The chain is built from TRBV29-1 and TRBJ2-5; tentatively, D is TRBD1 or TRBD2 (5 bases each). The CDR3 contains 13 residues. Between the trimmed V and J ends, which lost 3 bases and 5 bases, there was a span of 13 bases. Germline CDR1 reads SQVTM; CDR2 reads ANQGSEA. The CDR3 region has the DNA TGCAGCGTTGAGGGGCCGCCGGGGGAGACCCAGTACTTC. Encoded protein: CSVEGPPGETQYF.

The sample holds many counts of this clonotype. The chain couples TRBV30 to TRBJ2-2; D gene unclear. Per germline, CDR1 GTSNPN and CDR2 SVGIG (reference sequence). This CDR3 spans 12 amino acids. Trimming stripped 4 bases from V and 6 bases from J, with 9 bases between. CDR3 amino acids: CAWKAGAGELFF. As DNA, the CDR3 is TGTGCCTGGAAGGCAGGCGCCGGGGAGCTGTTTTTT.

The rearrangement uses TRBV12-3 or TRBV12-4 and TRBJ1-1; 11 nucleotides line up with TRBD1. The length of the CDR3 is 14 residues. V lost 10 bases to trimming and J lost 4 bases; unmatched junction nucleotides: 8. The DNA of the CDR3 is TGTGCCACCGGTCCCGGGACAGGGGGCACTGAAGCTTTCTTT. It yields the protein CATGPGTGGTEAFF.

This clonotype has more than one count but fewer than ten. Compared with germline, one end of the junction differs, possibly owing to a read error. This chain uses TRBV6-1 with TRBJ2-7, with 8 bases that match TRBD1. Germline V lookup: CDR1 MNHNS, CDR2 SASEGT. The CDR3 has 14 amino acids. The CDR3 DNA sequence: TGTGCCAGCAGGGAGGGACAGGCCCAACGCATACCCCCCTTC. It encodes CASREGQAQRIPPF.

This clonotype was recorded a few times. The chain couples TRBV5-6 to TRBJ2-2, with 8 bases matching TRBD2. From germline, CDR1 is SGHDT and CDR2 YYEEEE. This CDR3 comprises 14 residues. The V gene end was trimmed by 4 bases and the J gene end by 5 bases; junction bases not matched to a gene: 4. CDR3 DNA sequence: TGTGCCAGCAGCCTGGGACTAGAGACCGGGGAGCTGTTTTTT. This encodes CASSLGLETGELFF.

This clonotype was picked up a small number of times. The genes are TRBV30 and TRBJ1-1, with a weak D call TRBD1 (5 bases). V was pared by 0 bases and J by 5 bases, with 10 bases between. CDR3 length equals 13 residues. Germline assignment: CDR1 GTSNPN and CDR2 SVGIG (reference sequence). CDR3 residues: CAWSVQWGTEAFF. CDR3 nucleotide sequence: TGTGCCTGGAGTGTACAATGGGGGACTGAAGCTTTCTTT. Drawing the rest from reference TRBV30 and TRBJ1-1, the complete variable domain is SQTIHQWPATLVQPVGSPLSLECTVEGTSNPNLYWYRQAAGRGLQLLFYSVGIGQISSEVPQNLSASRPQDRQFILSSKKLLLSDSGFYLCAWSVQWGTEAFFGQGTRLTVV.

This clonotype was counted many times. The rearrangement links TRBV2 to TRBJ1-5; D perhaps matches TRBD1 (6 bases). The CDR3 spans 14 residues. CDR1 and CDR2 from the germline V gene are SNHLY and FYNNEI. Trimming shortened V by 7 bases and J by 4 bases, and 14 bases separated the two germline ends. The CDR3 spells CASTFTGPNQPQHF. The CDR3 region has the DNA TGTGCCAGCACCTTTACAGGGCCAAATCAGCCCCAGCATTTT.

This clonotype was counted ten times or more. The chain has TRBV2 and TRBJ2-5; maybe TRBD1 (5 bases). Germline values: CDR1 SNHLY, CDR2 FYNNEI. Trimming removed 6 bases from V and 1 base from J, with 15 bases in between. This CDR3 comprises 15 residues. CDR3 nucleotides: TGTGCCAGCAGGGCTCGTGGGGCATTCCAAGAGACCCAGTACTTC. Encoded protein: CASRARGAFQETQYF.

This clonotype was observed a handful of times. V and J are TRBV6-2 or TRBV6-3 and TRBJ2-1, with a weak D call TRBD2 (6 bases). Germline lookup yields CDR1 MNHEY and CDR2 SVGEGT. The CDR3 contains 13 residues. Deletions cut 2 bases from V and 9 bases from J, with 11 bases between. In DNA form, the CDR3 reads TGTGCCAGCAGTTACATCCGGGAGACTGAGCAGTTCTTC. The encoded protein is CASSYIRETEQFF.

The table lists this clonotype with many counts. A single base separates this from a much larger clone, so it may be a read error. The chain links TRBV27 to TRBJ2-4; D is ambiguous. The CDR3 has 13 residues. Trimming left V 2 bases short and J 2 bases short, with 4 bases between. Per the germline V gene, CDR1 is MNHEY and CDR2 is SMNVEV (reference sequence). The CDR3 region is CASSLGSKNIQYF. The CDR3 region has the DNA TGTGCCAGCAGTTTAGGGTCCAAAAACATTCAGTACTTC.

This clonotype was recorded at least ten times. V is TRBV7-2 and J is TRBJ2-5; 7 positions match TRBD2. There are 15 residues in the CDR3. Germline assignment: CDR1 SGHTA and CDR2 FQGNSA. Trimming removed 8 bases from V and 2 bases from J; junction bases left unmatched: 11. The CDR3 DNA is TGTGCCAGCTCAAGACTAGCAGCAACACAAGAGACCCAGTACTTC. Encoded protein: CASSRLAATQETQYF.